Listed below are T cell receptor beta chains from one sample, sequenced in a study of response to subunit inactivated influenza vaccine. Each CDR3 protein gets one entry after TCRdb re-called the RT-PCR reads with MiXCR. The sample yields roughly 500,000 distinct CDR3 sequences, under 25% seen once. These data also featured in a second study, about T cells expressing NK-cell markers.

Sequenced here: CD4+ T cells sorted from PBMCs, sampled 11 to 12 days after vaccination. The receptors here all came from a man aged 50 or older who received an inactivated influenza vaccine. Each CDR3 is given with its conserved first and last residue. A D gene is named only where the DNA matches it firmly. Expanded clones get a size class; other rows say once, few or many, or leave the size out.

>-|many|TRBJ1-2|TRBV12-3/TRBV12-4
TGTGCCAGCAGTTTGGACGGGTTACGGGGCTACACCTTC
CASSLDGLRGYTF
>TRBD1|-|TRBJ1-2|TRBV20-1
TGCAGTGCTGGGACAGCCTACTATGGCTACACCTTC
CSAGTAYYGYTF
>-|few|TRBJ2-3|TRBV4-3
TGCGCCAGCAGCCAAGGAGGGATTAGCACAGATACGCAGTATTTT
CASSQGGISTDTQYF
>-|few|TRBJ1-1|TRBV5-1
TGCGCCAGCAGCTTGGCCAGGGGTACCTTTAGTGCTGAAGCTTTCTTT
CASSLARGTFSAEAFF
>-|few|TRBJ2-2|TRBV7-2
TGTGCCAGCAGCCGGACGCTGACCGGGGAGCTGTTTTTT
CASSRTLTGELFF
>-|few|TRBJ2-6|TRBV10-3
TGTGCCATCGGCCAGAACGGGGCCAACGTCCTGACTTTC
CAIGQNGANVLTF
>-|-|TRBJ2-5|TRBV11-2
TGTGCCAGCACCTTCGACAGGCTACAAGAGACCCAGTACTTC
CASTFDRLQETQYF
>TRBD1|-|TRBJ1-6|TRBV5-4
TGTGCCAGCAGCTTGGATGGAGGGGGCGCATATTCACCCCTCCACTTT
CASSLDGGGAYSPLHF
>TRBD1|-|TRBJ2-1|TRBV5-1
TGCGCCAGCAGCTTGGACAACAGGGGGGATTACAATGAGCAGTTCTTC
CASSLDNRGDYNEQFF
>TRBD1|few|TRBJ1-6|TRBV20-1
TGCAGTGCTAAAGCCGGGACAGGGGACTCACCCCTCCACTTT
CSAKAGTGDSPLHF
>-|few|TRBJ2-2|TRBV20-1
TGCAGTGCTAGAGTAGGAACGAACACCGGGGAGCTGTTTTTT
CSARVGTNTGELFF
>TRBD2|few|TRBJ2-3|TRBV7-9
TGTGCCAGCAGCTCCCACGGTAGCGGGACTACTGATACGCAGTATTTT
CASSSHGSGTTDTQYF
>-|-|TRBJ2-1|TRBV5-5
TGTGCCAGCAGCTTGATTTCCTACAATGAGCAGTTCTTC
CASSLISYNEQFF
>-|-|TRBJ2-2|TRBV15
TGTGCCACCAGCAGAGACCTACAGACCTCGAACACCGGGGAGCTGTTTTTT
CATSRDLQTSNTGELFF
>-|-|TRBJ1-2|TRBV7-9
TGTGCCAGCAGCTTCCTCAGGGGAGACTATGGCTACACCTTC
CASSFLRGDYGYTF
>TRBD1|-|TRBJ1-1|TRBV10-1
TGCGCCAGCAGTGCCTACAGGGGAGGGGAAGCTTTCTTT
CASSAYRGGEAFF
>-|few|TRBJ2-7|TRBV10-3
TGTGCCATCAGTGAGCACCCCTTGGGGGGCAGCGAGCAGTACTTC
CAISEHPLGGSEQYF
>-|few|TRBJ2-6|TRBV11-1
TGTGCCAGCAGTTCCAACATTTGGGGAGTGGGCTCTGGGGCCAACGTCCTGACTTTC
CASSSNIWGVGSGANVLTF
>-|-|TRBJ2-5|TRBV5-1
TGCGCCAGCAGTCAAAGCGGGCCAGAGGAGACCCAGTACTTC
CASSQSGPEETQYF
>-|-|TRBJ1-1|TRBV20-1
TGCAGTGCTATCCCAGTCCGCAGGGAGAACACTGAAGCTTTCTTT
CSAIPVRRENTEAFF
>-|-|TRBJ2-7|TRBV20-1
TGCAGTGCTAAAAGACCCAACCAAGTCTTCTACGAGCAGTACTTC
CSAKRPNQVFYEQYF
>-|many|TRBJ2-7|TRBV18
TGTGCCAGCTCACCACCCATGGGGTCCAGCTCCTACGAGCAGTACTTC
CASSPPMGSSSYEQYF
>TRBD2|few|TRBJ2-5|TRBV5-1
TGCGCCAGCAGGAAAGGCGGCGGGGGGCGCCAAGAGACCCAGTACTTC
CASRKGGGGRQETQYF
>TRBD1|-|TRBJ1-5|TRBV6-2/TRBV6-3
TGTGCCAGCAGTTTAGGACAACAGGGGTATAGCAATCAGCCCCAGCATTTT
CASSLGQQGYSNQPQHF
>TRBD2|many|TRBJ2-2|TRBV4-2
TGTGCCAGCAGCCGAGGACTAGCGGGAAGGGGCGGGGAGCTGTTTTTT
CASSRGLAGRGGELFF
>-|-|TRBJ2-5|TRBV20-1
TGCAGTGCTAGCCCCACCAAGAGGCAAACCCAGTACTTC
CSASPTKRQTQYF
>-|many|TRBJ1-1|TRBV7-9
TGTGCCAGCAGCTCATTTGGCGGGGGCACTGAAGCTTTCTTT
CASSSFGGGTEAFF
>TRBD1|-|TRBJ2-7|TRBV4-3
TGCGCCAGCAGCCAAGATTGGGGACAGGGGGACGAGCAGTACTTC
CASSQDWGQGDEQYF
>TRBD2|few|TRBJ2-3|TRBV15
TGTGCCACCAGCACAGGGACTAGCGGAAGCACAGATACGCAGTATTTT
CATSTGTSGSTDTQYF
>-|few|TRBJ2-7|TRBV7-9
TGTGCCAGCAGCTTAGCGAGAAATTGGGGGCTCGAGCAGTACTTC
CASSLARNWGLEQYF
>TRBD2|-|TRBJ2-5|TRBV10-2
TGCGCCAGCACCTGGACTAGCGACGAGACCCAGTACTTC
CASTWTSDETQYF
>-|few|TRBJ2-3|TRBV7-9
TGTGCCAGCAGCTTAGCGGGAGTGTACGCAGATACGCAGTATTTT
CASSLAGVYADTQYF
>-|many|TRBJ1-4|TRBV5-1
TGCGCCAGCAGCTGGTCCACAAGCGGAACTAATGAAAAACTGTTTTTT
CASSWSTSGTNEKLFF
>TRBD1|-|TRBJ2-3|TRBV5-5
TGTGCCAGCACCCCCTTCGGGACAGGGTCAGATACGCAGTATTTT
CASTPFGTGSDTQYF
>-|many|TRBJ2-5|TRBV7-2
TGTGCCAGCAGCTTAGTACGGGAGACCCAGTACTTC
CASSLVRETQYF
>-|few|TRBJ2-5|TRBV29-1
TGCAGCGTTCGGCTGGACGTCGGAGGTGGGACCCAGTACTTC
CSVRLDVGGGTQYF
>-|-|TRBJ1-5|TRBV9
TGTGCCAGCAGCGTAGACCAGGGCAGCAATCAGCCCCAGCATTTT
CASSVDQGSNQPQHF
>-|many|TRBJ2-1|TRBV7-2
TGTGCCAGCAGCTTAGGAGGGTGGCTGAACAATGAGCAGTTCTTC
CASSLGGWLNNEQFF
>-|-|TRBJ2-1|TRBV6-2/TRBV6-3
TGTGCCAGCATGGGACGGGACTACAATGAGCAGTTCTTC
CASMGRDYNEQFF
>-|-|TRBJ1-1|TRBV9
TGTGCCAGCAGCTTAGGTCGATCAACTGAAGCTTTCTTT
CASSLGRSTEAFF
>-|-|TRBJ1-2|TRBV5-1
TGCGCCAGCAGCTCACGTCCAGGGGCGAACTATGGCTACACCTTC
CASSSRPGANYGYTF
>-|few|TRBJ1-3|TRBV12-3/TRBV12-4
TGTGCCATCTCAGCCTCTGGAAACACCATATATTTT
CAISASGNTIYF
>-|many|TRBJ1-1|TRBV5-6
TGTGCCAGCAGCGCAACGGACAGATTGAACACTGAAGCTTTCTTT
CASSATDRLNTEAFF
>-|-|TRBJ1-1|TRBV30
TGTGCCTGGAGTGTGGTCTCAGAGGTCCCTGAAGCTTTCTTT
CAWSVVSEVPEAFF
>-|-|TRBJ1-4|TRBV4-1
TGCGCCAGCAGCCAGGAACAGGTTTCAACTAATGAAAAACTGTCTTTT
CASSQEQVSTNEKLSF
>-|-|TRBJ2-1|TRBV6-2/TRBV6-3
TGTGCCAGCAGGGACCTCTCCTACAATGAGCAGTTCTTC
CASRDLSYNEQFF
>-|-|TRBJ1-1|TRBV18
TGTGCCAGCTCGCGTTTAGACCGGAACACTGAAGCTTTCTTT
CASSRLDRNTEAFF
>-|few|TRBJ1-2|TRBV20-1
TGCAGTGCTAGATTAGGGGGGCGCGACTATGGCTACACCTTC
CSARLGGRDYGYTF